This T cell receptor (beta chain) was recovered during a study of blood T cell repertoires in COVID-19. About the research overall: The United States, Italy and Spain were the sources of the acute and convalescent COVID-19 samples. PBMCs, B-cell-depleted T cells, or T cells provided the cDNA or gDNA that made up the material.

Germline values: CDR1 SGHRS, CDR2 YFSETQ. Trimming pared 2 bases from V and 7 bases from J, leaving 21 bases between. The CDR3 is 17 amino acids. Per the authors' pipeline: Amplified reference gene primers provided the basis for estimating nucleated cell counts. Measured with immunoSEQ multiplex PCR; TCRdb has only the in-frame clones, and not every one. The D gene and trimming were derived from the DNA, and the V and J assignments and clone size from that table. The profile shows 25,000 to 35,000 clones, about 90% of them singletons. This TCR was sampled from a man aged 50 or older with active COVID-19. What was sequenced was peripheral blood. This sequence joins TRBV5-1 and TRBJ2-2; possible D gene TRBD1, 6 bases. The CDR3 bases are TGCGCCAGCAGCTTATCTGGGGGCCCCCGCCGGATCGGGGAGCTGTTTTTT. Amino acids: CASSLSGGPRRIGELFF.